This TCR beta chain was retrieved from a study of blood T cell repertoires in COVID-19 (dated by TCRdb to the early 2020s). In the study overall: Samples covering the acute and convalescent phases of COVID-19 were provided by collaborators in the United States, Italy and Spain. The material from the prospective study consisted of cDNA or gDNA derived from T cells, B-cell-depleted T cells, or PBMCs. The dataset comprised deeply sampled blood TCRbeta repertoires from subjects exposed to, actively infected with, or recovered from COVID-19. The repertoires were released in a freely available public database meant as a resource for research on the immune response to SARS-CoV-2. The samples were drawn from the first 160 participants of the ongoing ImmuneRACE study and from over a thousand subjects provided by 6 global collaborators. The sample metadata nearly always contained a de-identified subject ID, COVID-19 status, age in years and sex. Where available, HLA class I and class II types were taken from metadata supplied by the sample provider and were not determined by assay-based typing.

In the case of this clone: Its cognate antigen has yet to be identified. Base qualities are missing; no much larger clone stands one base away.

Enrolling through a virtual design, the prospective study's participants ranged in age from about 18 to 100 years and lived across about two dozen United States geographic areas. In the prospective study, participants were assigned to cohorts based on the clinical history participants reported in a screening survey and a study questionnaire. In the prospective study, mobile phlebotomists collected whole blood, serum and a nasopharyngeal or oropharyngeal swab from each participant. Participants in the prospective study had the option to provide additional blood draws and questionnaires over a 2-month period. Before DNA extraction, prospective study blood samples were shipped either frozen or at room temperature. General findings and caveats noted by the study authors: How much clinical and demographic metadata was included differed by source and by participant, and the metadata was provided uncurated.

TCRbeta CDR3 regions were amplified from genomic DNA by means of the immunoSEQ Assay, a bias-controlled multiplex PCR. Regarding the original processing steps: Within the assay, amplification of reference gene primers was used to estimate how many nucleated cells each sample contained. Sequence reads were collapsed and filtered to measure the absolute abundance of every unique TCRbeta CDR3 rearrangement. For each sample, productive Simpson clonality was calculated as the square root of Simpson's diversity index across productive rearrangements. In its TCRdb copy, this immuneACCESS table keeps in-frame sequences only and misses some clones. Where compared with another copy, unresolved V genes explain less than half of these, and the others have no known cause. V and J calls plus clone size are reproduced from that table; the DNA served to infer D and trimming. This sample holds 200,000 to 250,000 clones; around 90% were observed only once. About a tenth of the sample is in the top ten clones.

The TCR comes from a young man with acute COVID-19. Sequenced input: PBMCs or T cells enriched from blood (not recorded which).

For the CDR3, the sequence is CASSVGPVHEQYF. The nucleotide sequence is given as TGTGCCAGCAGCGTAGGTCCAGTCCACGAGCAGTACTTC. The V and J segments used are TRBV9 and TRBJ2-7; the D gene is not confidently resolved. The CDR3 covers 13 residues, taking in both the cysteine and the phenylalanine. The kept DNA is CDR3 alone, 39 bases in frame from the first base. CDR1 and CDR2 are drawn from the germline V gene: SGDLS, YYNGEE. The V end loses 0 bases and the J end loses 5 bases, and a stretch of 9 bases separates them.